Listed below are T cell receptor beta chains from one sample, sequenced in a study of lymphopenia after photon versus proton radiotherapy. Clones were sequenced by immunoSEQ multiplex PCR, and TCRdb holds only the in-frame ones, with some missing. This sample has roughly 64,000 clones; 87% occur once, and the top ten carry 13%. The sequences come from peripheral blood, collected from a patient treated with proton-based radiotherapy. Receptors originate from a man of 80 years or more with esophageal cancer. Each CDR3 is given with its conserved first and last residue. D genes are given only for firm matches. Size is omitted from some rows. Given values are once, few, many or a class for expanded clones.

d_call j_call v_call clone_size cdr3_nt cdr3_aa
TRBD2 TRBJ2-7 TRBV7-2 few TGTGCCAGCAGCTTAGTGGGACTAGCGGGGGCAACCTACGAGCAGTACTTC CASSLVGLAGATYEQYF
- TRBJ1-4 TRBV30 - TGTGCCTGGAGTGTACAGGGATGGGAAAAACTGTTTTTT CAWSVQGWEKLFF
- TRBJ1-3 TRBV6-5 - TGTGCCAGCAAGGACCTCTCTGGAAACACCATATATTTT CASKDLSGNTIYF
TRBD2 TRBJ2-7 TRBV10-3 once TGTGCCATCAGTGAGAACGGGTACGGGGGGGGATCCTACGAGCAGTACTTC CAISENGYGGGSYEQYF
TRBD1 TRBJ2-5 TRBV5-6 once TGTGCCAGCAGCTTGGAAATCGCAGGGGGCCATGAGACCCAGTACTTC CASSLEIAGGHETQYF
- TRBJ1-4 TRBV5-8 - TGTGCCAGCAGCTTGTACGAGGTTCGTGAAAAACTGTTTTTT CASSLYEVREKLFF
- TRBJ1-1 TRBV6-6 few TGTGCCAGCAGTTACCCGAACACTGAAGCTTTCTTT CASSYPNTEAFF
TRBD2 TRBJ2-7 TRBV28 - TGTGCCAGCAGGCTGGCTAGCGGGATTTACGAGCAGTACTTC CASRLASGIYEQYF
- TRBJ1-1 TRBV7-6 - TGTGCCAGCAGCCTGGGGATGAACACTGAAGCTTTCTTT CASSLGMNTEAFF
- TRBJ2-1 TRBV9 - TGTGCCAGCAGCGGGAGCCCCGTGTACAATGAGCAGTTCTTC CASSGSPVYNEQFF
- TRBJ1-2 TRBV6-6 - TGTGCCAGCAGTTACGGGACATATGGCTACACCTTC CASSYGTYGYTF
- TRBJ2-1 TRBV6-5 - TGTGCCAGCGGGACGGACGCTGGGCATGGTGAGCAGTTCTTC CASGTDAGHGEQFF
TRBD1 TRBJ2-5 TRBV18 - TGTGCCAGCTCACTCACGCCGGGACAGGGGCAAGAGACCCAGTACTTC CASSLTPGQGQETQYF
TRBD1 TRBJ2-1 TRBV19 once TGTGCCAGTAATATCGGGACAGCTATCTACAATGAGCAGTTCTTC CASNIGTAIYNEQFF
- TRBJ2-2 TRBV30 once TGTGCCTGGAGTGCGACGAACACCGGGGAGCTGTTTTTT CAWSATNTGELFF
TRBD1 TRBJ2-7 TRBV4-2 few TGTGCCAGCAGCCAAGTGGGACAGGGGGCAGACGAGCAGTACTTC CASSQVGQGADEQYF
TRBD2 TRBJ2-7 TRBV5-1 - TGCGCCAGCAGAACACTAGCGGGAGCCTACGAGCAGTACTTC CASRTLAGAYEQYF
- TRBJ1-4 TRBV4-3 - TGCGCCAGCAGCCAAGAATGGCTCGGTAACCGTAATGAAAAACTGTTTTTT CASSQEWLGNRNEKLFF
- TRBJ2-1 TRBV7-9 once TGTGCCAGCAGCGAAGGTTACAATGAGCAGTTCTTC CASSEGYNEQFF